Shown below are 23 T cell receptor beta chains from a single sample sequenced in a study of response to subunit inactivated influenza vaccine. One entry per CDR3 protein, called by TCRdb with MiXCR from the RT-PCR reads. The repertoire holds approximately 530,000 distinct CDR3 sequences, with about an eighth as singletons. Sample: PBMCs from blood, taken roughly 6 weeks after vaccination. The source of these receptors is a man aged 50 to 60 who received an inactivated influenza vaccine.

This clonotype was detected ten times or more. V and J are TRBV20-1 and TRBJ1-5, with unresolved D. The germline gives CDR1 DFQATT, CDR2 SNEGSKA (reference sequence). This CDR3 spans 14 amino acids. V was clipped by 2 bases and J by 1 base, with 9 bases between them. CDR3 in amino acids: CSARLASSNQPQHF. CDR3 nucleotides: TGCAGTGCTAGACTCGCCAGCAGCAATCAGCCCCAGCATTTT.

V usage is TRBV29-1 and J usage is TRBJ2-5, with 9 nucleotides matching TRBD1. V shed 3 bases and J 4 bases; nucleotides not matched to a gene: 6. The CDR3 length is 14 residues. Germline V gene lookup returns CDR1 SQVTM and CDR2 ANQGSEA. In DNA form, the CDR3 reads TGCAGCGTTGAGCCGGGACAGGGAGGAGAGACCCAGTACTTC. It is translated as CSVEPGQGGETQYF.

This clonotype was detected only a few times. V is TRBV5-1 and J is TRBJ1-4; possibly TRBD1 for D (5 bases). This CDR3 is built from 16 residues. CDR1 is SGHRS, CDR2 YFSETQ, per germline. Deletions cut 4 bases from V and 7 bases from J, with 20 bases between. This CDR3 is CASSSDPGRNVEKLFF. The CDR3 coding sequence is TGCGCCAGCAGCAGCGATCCGGGACGGAACGTTGAAAAACTGTTTTTT.

The genes are TRBV18 and TRBJ2-1, with D tentatively TRBD1 (5 bases). The germline V and J ends were trimmed by 6 bases and 3 bases, with 18 bases remaining between them. The CDR3 consists of 16 residues. Germline V gives CDR1 KGHSH, CDR2 LQKENI. The CDR3 reads CASSNQGSGFYNEQFF. For the CDR3, the DNA is TGTGCCAGCTCTAACCAGGGTTCCGGGTTCTACAATGAGCAGTTCTTC.

This clonotype appeared a few times. The V gene is TRBV5-1, the J gene TRBJ2-1; 12 nucleotides match TRBD2. Per germline, CDR1 SGHRS and CDR2 YFSETQ. With V trimmed by 5 bases and J by 1 base, 16 bases remained unmatched. This CDR3 is 20 amino acids long. CDR3 region: CASRSAGTSGWMNSYNEQFF. The CDR3 region has the DNA TGCGCCAGCAGATCCGCCGGGACTAGCGGGTGGATGAATTCCTACAATGAGCAGTTCTTC.

V gene TRBV3-1 combines with J gene TRBJ2-3; D might be TRBD2 (5 bases). The V end was cut by 1 base, the J end by 2 bases, with 10 bases between. CDR1 LGHDT and CDR2 YNNKEL come from the germline V gene (reference sequence). This CDR3 contains 15 residues. CDR3: CASSQGGRHTDTQYF. The CDR3 nucleotides are TGTGCCAGCAGCCAAGGAGGGAGACACACAGATACGCAGTATTTT.

This clonotype showed up many times. The rearrangement uses TRBV12-3 or TRBV12-4 and TRBJ2-7; D may be TRBD1 (5 bases). Deletions cut 4 bases from V and 5 bases from J, with 9 bases between. CDR3 length: 12 amino acids. The CDR3 nucleotides are TGTGCCAGCAGTTCCGCAGGGAACGAGCAGTACTTC. This translates into CASSSAGNEQYF.

The sample holds a few counts of this clonotype. The V call is TRBV20-1, the J call TRBJ2-1; D is ambiguous. Trimming took 3 bases from V and 3 from J, leaving 15 bases between them. Germline V lookup: CDR1 DFQATT, CDR2 SNEGSKA (reference sequence). The CDR3 has 15 residues. The CDR3 sequence: CSARGWQSLYNEQFF. CDR3 sequence (DNA): TGCAGTGCTAGGGGCTGGCAATCTCTCTACAATGAGCAGTTCTTC.

This clonotype was counted between two and nine times. The V and J genes are TRBV5-5 and TRBJ2-1, with D possibly matching TRBD1 (6 bases). Germline V gene sequence: CDR1 SGHKS, CDR2 YYEKEE (reference sequence). This CDR3 contains 14 residues. V was trimmed by 4 bases and J by 2 bases, leaving 10 bases between them. CDR3 loop: CASSGDMPYNEQFF. In nucleotides, the CDR3 is TGTGCCAGCAGCGGGGACATGCCCTACAATGAGCAGTTCTTC.

J is TRBJ2-1 and V is TRBV3-1; D remains ambiguous. Trimming left V 0 bases short and J 3 bases short, with 12 bases between. This CDR3 has 16 residues. Germline V CDR1 and CDR2: LGHDT, YNNKEL (reference sequence). The CDR3 sequence is CASSQDALDLYNEQFF. DNA of the CDR3: TGTGCCAGCAGCCAAGATGCCCTAGACCTCTACAATGAGCAGTTCTTC.

V gene TRBV20-1 combines with J gene TRBJ1-2; D is undetermined. Trimming left V 1 base short and J 5 bases short, with 14 bases between. Looked up from germline, CDR1 is DFQATT and CDR2 is SNEGSKA (reference sequence). The CDR3 covers 14 residues. Here the CDR3 reads CSARGEAVLYGYTF. The CDR3 bases are TGCAGTGCTAGAGGCGAGGCGGTTTTATATGGCTACACCTTC.

This clonotype was counted many times. This chain links TRBV15 with TRBJ2-2; 11 positions agree with TRBD2. This CDR3 contains 16 residues. V shed 7 bases and J 0 bases; nucleotides not matched to a gene: 4. Germline V gives CDR1 LNHNV, CDR2 YYDKDF (reference sequence). CDR3 bases: TGTGCCACCACCGGGACTAGCGGTTCGAACACCGGGGAGCTGTTTTTT. It yields the protein CATTGTSGSNTGELFF.

V gene TRBV28 combines with J gene TRBJ2-3, with TRBD2 matching over 9 bases. This CDR3 has 16 amino acids. CDR1 and CDR2 from the germline V gene are MDHEN and SYDVKM. V gave up 6 bases and J gave up 2 bases; unmatched junction bases: 9. The CDR3 reads CASSPRRGRATDTQYF. Written as DNA, the CDR3 is TGTGCCAGCAGCCCACGGCGCGGGAGGGCCACAGATACGCAGTATTTT.

This clonotype has just a few counts. This chain joins TRBV12-3 or TRBV12-4 and TRBJ1-4; possibly TRBD1 for D (5 bases). The length of the CDR3 is 14 residues. Trimming took 5 bases from V and 3 from J, leaving 10 bases between them. CDR3 in amino acids: CASSRGTANEKLFF. DNA of the CDR3: TGTGCCAGCAGTAGGGGTACGGCTAATGAAAAACTGTTTTTT.

This clonotype was detected a few times. The chain uses TRBV7-9 and TRBJ2-5; 9 bases fit TRBD1. The germline CDR1 and CDR2 sequences are SEHNR and FQNEAQ (reference sequence). This CDR3 is built from 15 residues. The trim removed 4 bases at V and 1 base at J, leaving 4 bases unmatched. This chain's CDR3 is CASSSRDRVQETQYF. The CDR3, as DNA: TGTGCCAGCAGCTCCCGGGACAGGGTCCAAGAGACCCAGTACTTC.

This clonotype was observed a handful of times. The CDR3 reads CASSLDSGGWNEQFF. The CDR3 nucleotides read TGTGCCAGCAGCTTAGACAGCGGGGGGTGGAATGAGCAGTTCTTC. The chain links TRBV11-2 to TRBJ2-1; 9 bases match TRBD2. V shed 0 bases, J shed 7 bases, and the junction held 4 bases outside the gene matches. This CDR3 has 15 residues. CDR1 and CDR2 (germline): SGHAT, FQNNGV. The entire variable domain, with the rest obtained from reference TRBV11-2 and TRBJ2-1, is as follows: EAGVAQSPRYKIIEKRQSVAFWCNPISGHATLYWYQQILGQGPKLLIQFQNNGVVDDSQLPKDRFSAERLKGVDSTLKIQPAKLEDSAVYLCASSLDSGGWNEQFFGPGTRLTVL.

This clonotype turned up a few times. The chain recombines TRBV20-1 with TRBJ1-1; the D gene is possibly TRBD1 (5 bases). V was clipped by 2 bases and J by 1 base, with 11 bases between them. The CDR3 contains 14 residues. The germline V gene encodes CDR1 DFQATT and CDR2 SNEGSKA (reference sequence). CDR3 region: CSARRIRGNTEAFF. In nucleotides, the CDR3 is TGCAGTGCTAGACGGATAAGGGGGAACACTGAAGCTTTCTTT.

The chain recombines TRBV7-9 with TRBJ1-5; 9 positions agree with TRBD1. The CDR3 is 15 amino acids. Germline V gene sequence: CDR1 SEHNR, CDR2 FQNEAQ (reference sequence). The trim removed 5 bases at V and 7 bases at J, leaving 9 bases unmatched. DNA for the CDR3: TGTGCCAGCAGCCCTGGGACAGGGAAAGAACAGCCCCAGCATTTT. Amino acids: CASSPGTGKEQPQHF.

This chain links TRBV9 with TRBJ2-1, with 15 bases fitting TRBD2. J lost 1 base, V lost 3 bases, and 11 bases had no gene match. The germline V gene encodes CDR1 SGDLS and CDR2 YYNGEE. The CDR3 consists of 20 residues. CDR3 nucleotide sequence: TGTGCCAGCAGCGCGCAGGGACTAGCGGGAGGCCGGATATCCTACAATGAGCAGTTCTTC. It encodes CASSAQGLAGGRISYNEQFF.

This chain links TRBV20-1 with TRBJ2-5; D is perhaps TRBD2 (6 bases). Germline V CDR1 and CDR2: DFQATT, SNEGSKA (reference sequence). The V gene lost 0 bases and the J gene lost 3 bases, with 14 bases spanning the gap. The CDR3 contains 15 residues. CDR3 region: CSARDGERVEETQYF. CDR3 DNA sequence: TGCAGTGCTAGAGATGGCGAGCGGGTAGAAGAGACCCAGTACTTC.

This clonotype was counted between two and nine times. The chain is built from TRBV9 and TRBJ2-7; no definite D call. This CDR3 contains 15 residues. Germline CDR1 and CDR2: SGDLS and YYNGEE. V was trimmed by 0 bases and J by 4 bases, leaving 14 bases between them. The CDR3: CASSVEIGATYEQYF. DNA for the CDR3: TGTGCCAGCAGCGTAGAAATAGGAGCTACTTACGAGCAGTACTTC.

Worth noting for this clonotype: At one boundary the junction diverges from the germline segment, which might be a read error. This chain connects TRBV4-3 to TRBJ2-1, with no clear D. Germline lookup yields CDR1 LGHNA and CDR2 YSLEER. The CDR3 covers 15 residues. This CDR3 reads CASSQSLRSYNEQVF. The CDR3 region has the DNA TGCGCCAGCAGCCAGAGCCTCCGTTCCTACAATGAGCAGGTCTTC.

This chain connects TRBV5-1 to TRBJ1-1, with 9 bases fitting TRBD1. This CDR3 has 16 amino acids. Germline CDR1 SGHRS, CDR2 YFSETQ. V shed 2 bases and J 3 bases; nucleotides not matched to a gene: 8. CDR3 protein: CASSLGTGGSYTEAFF. The CDR3 region has the DNA TGCGCCAGCAGCTTAGGAACAGGGGGCTCCTACACTGAAGCTTTCTTT.